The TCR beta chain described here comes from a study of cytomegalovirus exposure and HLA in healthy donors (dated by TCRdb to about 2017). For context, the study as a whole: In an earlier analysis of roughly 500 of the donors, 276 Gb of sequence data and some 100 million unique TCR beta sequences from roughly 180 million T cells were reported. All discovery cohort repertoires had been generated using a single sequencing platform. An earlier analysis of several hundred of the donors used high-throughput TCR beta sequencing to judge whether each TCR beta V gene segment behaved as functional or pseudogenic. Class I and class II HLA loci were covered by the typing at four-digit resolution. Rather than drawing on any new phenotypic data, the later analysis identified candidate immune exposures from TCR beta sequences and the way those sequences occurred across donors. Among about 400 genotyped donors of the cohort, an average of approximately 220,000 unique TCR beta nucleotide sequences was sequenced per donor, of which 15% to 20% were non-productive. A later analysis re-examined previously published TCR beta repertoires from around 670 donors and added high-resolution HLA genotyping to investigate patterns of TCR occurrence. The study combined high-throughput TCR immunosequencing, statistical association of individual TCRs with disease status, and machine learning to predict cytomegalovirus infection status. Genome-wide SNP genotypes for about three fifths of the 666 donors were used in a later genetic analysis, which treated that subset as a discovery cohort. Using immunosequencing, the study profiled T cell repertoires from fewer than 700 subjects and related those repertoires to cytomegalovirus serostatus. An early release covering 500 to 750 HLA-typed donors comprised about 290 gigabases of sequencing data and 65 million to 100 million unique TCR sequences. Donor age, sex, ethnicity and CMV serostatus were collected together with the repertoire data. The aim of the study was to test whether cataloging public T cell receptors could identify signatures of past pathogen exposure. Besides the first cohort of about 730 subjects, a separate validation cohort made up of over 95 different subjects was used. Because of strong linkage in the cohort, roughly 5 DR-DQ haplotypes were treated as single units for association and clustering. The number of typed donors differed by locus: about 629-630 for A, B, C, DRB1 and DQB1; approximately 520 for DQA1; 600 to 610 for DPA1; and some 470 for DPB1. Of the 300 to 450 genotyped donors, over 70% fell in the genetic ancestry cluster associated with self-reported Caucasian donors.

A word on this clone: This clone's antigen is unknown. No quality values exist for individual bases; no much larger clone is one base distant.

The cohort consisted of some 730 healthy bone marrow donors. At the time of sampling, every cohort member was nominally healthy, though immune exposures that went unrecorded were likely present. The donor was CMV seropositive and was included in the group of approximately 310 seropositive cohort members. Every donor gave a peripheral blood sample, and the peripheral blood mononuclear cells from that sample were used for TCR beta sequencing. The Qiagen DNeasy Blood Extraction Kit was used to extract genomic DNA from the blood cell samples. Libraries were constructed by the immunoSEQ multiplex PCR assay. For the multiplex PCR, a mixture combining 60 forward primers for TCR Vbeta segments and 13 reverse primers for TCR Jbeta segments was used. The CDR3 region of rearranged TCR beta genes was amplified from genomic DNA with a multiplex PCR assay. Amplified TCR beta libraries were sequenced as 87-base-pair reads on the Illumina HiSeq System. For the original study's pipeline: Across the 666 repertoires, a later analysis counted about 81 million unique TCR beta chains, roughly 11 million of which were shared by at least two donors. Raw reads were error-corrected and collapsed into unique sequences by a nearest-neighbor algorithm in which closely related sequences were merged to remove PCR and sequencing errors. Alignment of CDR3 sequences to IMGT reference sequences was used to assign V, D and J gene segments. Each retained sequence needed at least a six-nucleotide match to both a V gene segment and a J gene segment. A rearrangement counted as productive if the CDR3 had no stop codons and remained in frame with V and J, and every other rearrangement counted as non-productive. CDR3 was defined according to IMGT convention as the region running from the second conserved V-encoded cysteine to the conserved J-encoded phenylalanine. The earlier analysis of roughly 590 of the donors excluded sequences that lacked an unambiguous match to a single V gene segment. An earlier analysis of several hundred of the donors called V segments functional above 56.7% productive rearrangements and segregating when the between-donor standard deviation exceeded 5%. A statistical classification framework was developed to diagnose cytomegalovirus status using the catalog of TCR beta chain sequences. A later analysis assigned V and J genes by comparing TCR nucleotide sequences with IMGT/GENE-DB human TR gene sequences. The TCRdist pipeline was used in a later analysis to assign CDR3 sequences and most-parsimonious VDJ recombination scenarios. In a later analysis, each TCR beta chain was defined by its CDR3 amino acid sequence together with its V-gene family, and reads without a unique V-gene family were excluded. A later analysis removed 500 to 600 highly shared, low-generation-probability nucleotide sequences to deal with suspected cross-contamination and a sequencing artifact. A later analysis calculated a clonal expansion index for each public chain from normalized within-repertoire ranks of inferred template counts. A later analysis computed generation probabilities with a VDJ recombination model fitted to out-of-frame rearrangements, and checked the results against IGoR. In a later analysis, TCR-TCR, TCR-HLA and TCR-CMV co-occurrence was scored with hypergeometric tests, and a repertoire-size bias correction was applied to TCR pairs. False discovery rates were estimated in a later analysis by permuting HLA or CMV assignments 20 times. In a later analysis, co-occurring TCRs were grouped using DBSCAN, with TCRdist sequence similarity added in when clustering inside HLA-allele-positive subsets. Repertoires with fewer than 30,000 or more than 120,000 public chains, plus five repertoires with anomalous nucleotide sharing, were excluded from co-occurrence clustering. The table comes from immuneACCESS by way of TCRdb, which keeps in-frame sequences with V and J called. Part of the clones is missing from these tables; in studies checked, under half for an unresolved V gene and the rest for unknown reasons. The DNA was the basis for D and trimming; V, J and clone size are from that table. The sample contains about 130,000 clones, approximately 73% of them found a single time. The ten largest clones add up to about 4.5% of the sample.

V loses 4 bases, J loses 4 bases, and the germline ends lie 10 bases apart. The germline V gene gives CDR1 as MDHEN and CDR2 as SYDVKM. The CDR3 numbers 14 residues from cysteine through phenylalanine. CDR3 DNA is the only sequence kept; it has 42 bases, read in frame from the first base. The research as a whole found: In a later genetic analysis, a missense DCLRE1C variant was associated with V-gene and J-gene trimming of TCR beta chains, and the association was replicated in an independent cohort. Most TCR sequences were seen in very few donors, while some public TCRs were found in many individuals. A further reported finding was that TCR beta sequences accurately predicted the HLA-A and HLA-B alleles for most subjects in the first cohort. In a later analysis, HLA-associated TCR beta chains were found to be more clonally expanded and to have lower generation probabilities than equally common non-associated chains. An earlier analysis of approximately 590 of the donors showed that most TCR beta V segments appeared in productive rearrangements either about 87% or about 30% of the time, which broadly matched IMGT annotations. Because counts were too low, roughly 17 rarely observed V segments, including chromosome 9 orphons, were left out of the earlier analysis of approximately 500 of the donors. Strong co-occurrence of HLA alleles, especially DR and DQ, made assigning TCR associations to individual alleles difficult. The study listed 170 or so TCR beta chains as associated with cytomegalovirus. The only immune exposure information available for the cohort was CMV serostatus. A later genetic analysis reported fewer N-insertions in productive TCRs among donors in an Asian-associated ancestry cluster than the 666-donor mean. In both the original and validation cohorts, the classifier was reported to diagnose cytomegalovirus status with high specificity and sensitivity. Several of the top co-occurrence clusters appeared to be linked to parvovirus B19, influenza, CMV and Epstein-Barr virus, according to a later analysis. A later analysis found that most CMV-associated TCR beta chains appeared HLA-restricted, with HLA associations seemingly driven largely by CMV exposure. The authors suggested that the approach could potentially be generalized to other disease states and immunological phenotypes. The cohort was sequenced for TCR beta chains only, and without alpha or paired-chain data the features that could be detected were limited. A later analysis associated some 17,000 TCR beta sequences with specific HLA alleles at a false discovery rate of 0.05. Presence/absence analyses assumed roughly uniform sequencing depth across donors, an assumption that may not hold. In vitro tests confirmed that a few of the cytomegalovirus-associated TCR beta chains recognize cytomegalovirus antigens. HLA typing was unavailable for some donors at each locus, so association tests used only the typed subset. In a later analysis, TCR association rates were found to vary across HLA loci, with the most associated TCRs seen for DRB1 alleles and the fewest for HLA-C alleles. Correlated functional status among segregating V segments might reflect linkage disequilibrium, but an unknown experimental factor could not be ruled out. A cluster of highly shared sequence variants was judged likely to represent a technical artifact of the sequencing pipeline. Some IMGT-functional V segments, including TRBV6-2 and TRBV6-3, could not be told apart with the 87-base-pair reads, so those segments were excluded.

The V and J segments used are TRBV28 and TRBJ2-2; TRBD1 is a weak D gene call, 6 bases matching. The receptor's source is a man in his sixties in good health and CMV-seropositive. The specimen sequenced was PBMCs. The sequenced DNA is TGTGCCAGCAGTTCTTCAGGGGTCACCGGGGAGCTGTTTTTT. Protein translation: CASSSSGVTGELFF.